These T cell receptor beta chains were read from a single sample in a study of CD8+ T cells in alopecia areata. Assay used: immunoSEQ multiplex PCR; TCRdb lists only in-frame clones, some missing. The sample holds around 160,000 clones, more than 75% seen once. This specimen consisted of CD8+ T cells sorted from blood, obtained at week 0. These receptors all come from a human donor with alopecia areata. CDR3s leave out the opening cysteine and the closing phenylalanine or tryptophan. A D gene is named only where the DNA matches it firmly.

TRBV27	TRBD2	TRBJ2-3	ASSLSAGVADTQY
TRBV7-2	.	TRBJ2-3	ASSLDPLGGADTQY
TRBV25-1	TRBD2	TRBJ2-1	ASRLAGFNEQF
TRBV5-1	.	TRBJ1-1	ASEGPGPNTEAF
TRBV5-6	TRBD2	TRBJ2-3	ASSSGLAEYTDTQY
TRBV27	.	TRBJ1-6	ASSQGLYSPLH
TRBV6-6	.	TRBJ2-3	ASSSTWTGTDTQY
TRBV11-2	.	TRBJ1-2	ASSRGGAQGYT
TRBV5-1	.	TRBJ2-5	ASSLEAGGETQY
TRBV5-1	TRBD1	TRBJ2-3	ASSLGDRGGTDTQY
TRBV7-6	.	TRBJ1-1	ASSPSQYTEAF
TRBV7-9	.	TRBJ1-2	ASRLFEERWGYT
TRBV4-1	.	TRBJ1-1	ASSGHLNTEAF
TRBV9	TRBD1	TRBJ2-5	ASATSGDRVETQY
TRBV7-9	.	TRBJ1-4	ASSLDPRALDEKLF
TRBV30	.	TRBJ2-3	AWSWGPRDTDTQY
TRBV5-1	.	TRBJ1-1	ASSLVPPRSSLNPNTEAF
TRBV29-1	.	TRBJ2-7	SVEDSSYEQY
TRBV25-1	.	TRBJ1-4	ASSGNRRGEKLF
TRBV19	.	TRBJ2-7	ASSIDLELEQY
TRBV30	.	TRBJ2-1	AWSEANEQF
TRBV30	.	TRBJ2-7	AWSTYYEQY
TRBV29-1	TRBD1	TRBJ2-7	SVERSTGGKY
TRBV29-1	.	TRBJ1-1	SVEDQGFDF
TRBV19	TRBD1	TRBJ2-7	ASEEGQGSYEQY
TRBV12-5	TRBD1	TRBJ2-7	ASGLDRGPLHEQY